A selection of T cell receptor beta chains follows, all from one sample in a study of blood T cell repertoires in COVID-19. Method: immunoSEQ multiplex PCR; TCRdb's copy keeps in-frame clones and lacks some. The sample lists 100,000 or so clones, about 85% occurring once. The sequenced sample consisted of peripheral blood. All receptors come from a man over 45 with acute or convalescent COVID-19. CDR3s include the opening cysteine and the closing phenylalanine or tryptophan. D genes are given only for firm matches. Clone size appears in some rows only: once, few, many, or a class for an expanded clone.

.	TRBV6-6	.	TRBJ1-1	CASGQWAGTEAFF	TGTGCCAGCGGCCAATGGGCGGGCACTGAAGCTTTCTTT
TRBD2	TRBV5-4	.	TRBJ2-1	CASSFSGSTYNEQFF	TGTGCCAGCAGCTTTAGCGGGAGTACCTACAATGAGCAGTTCTTC
TRBD1	TRBV7-9	.	TRBJ1-3	CASSLGGQGESSGNTIYF	TGTGCCAGCAGCTTAGGAGGACAGGGGGAGAGTTCTGGAAACACCATATATTTT
.	TRBV12-3/TRBV12-4	.	TRBJ1-5	CASSPLSNQPQHF	TGTGCCAGCAGTCCCCTGAGCAATCAGCCCCAGCATTTT
.	TRBV27	.	TRBJ2-5	CASSSGTTAEETQYF	TGTGCCAGCAGTTCCGGGACAACGGCGGAGGAGACCCAGTACTTC
TRBD2	TRBV5-1	.	TRBJ2-3	CASSRGLAGSTDTQYF	TGCGCCAGCAGCCGGGGACTAGCGGGTTCTACAGATACGCAGTATTTT
TRBD1	TRBV12-3/TRBV12-4	.	TRBJ2-3	CASSSTGVDTQYF	TGTGCCAGCAGTTCCACAGGGGTAGATACGCAGTATTTT
TRBD2	TRBV6-2/TRBV6-3	.	TRBJ2-1	CASSQTSGGANEQFF	TGTGCCAGCAGCCAGACTAGCGGGGGGGCCAATGAGCAGTTCTTC
.	TRBV5-5	.	TRBJ2-7	CASSLAYGAYEQYF	TGTGCCAGCAGCTTGGCGTACGGAGCCTACGAGCAGTACTTC
.	TRBV19	.	TRBJ2-7	CASTSGTFDEQYF	TGTGCCAGTACGTCCGGGACATTCGACGAGCAGTACTTC
.	TRBV7-6	.	TRBJ2-1	CASSSRILVIDEQFF	TGTGCCAGCAGCAGCCGGATTCTAGTTATTGATGAGCAGTTCTTC
.	TRBV14	few	TRBJ1-3	CASRPAQGTSGNTIYF	TGTGCCAGCAGGCCCGCCCAGGGAACCTCTGGAAACACCATATATTTT
TRBD1	TRBV30	.	TRBJ1-2	CAWKFGTVFNYGYTF	TGTGCCTGGAAGTTCGGGACAGTATTTAACTATGGCTACACCTTC
TRBD2	TRBV15	.	TRBJ2-3	CATSRGGGGRSTDTQYF	TGTGCCACCAGCAGGGGGGGTGGCGGGAGATCAACAGATACGCAGTATTTT
TRBD2	TRBV24-1	.	TRBJ2-3	CATSDSKLAGYTDTQYF	TGTGCCACCAGTGATTCGAAGCTAGCGGGATACACAGATACGCAGTATTTT
.	TRBV12-3/TRBV12-4	few	TRBJ2-7	CASSLEAPGEQYF	TGTGCCAGCAGTTTAGAGGCCCCGGGGGAGCAGTACTTC
.	TRBV6-5	.	TRBJ2-5	CASRSPGVRETQYF	TGTGCCAGCAGGTCCCCAGGGGTACGAGAGACCCAGTACTTC
TRBD1	TRBV14	.	TRBJ1-2	CASSPRQGLYGYTF	TGTGCCAGCAGCCCCCGACAGGGGCTTTATGGCTACACCTTC
.	TRBV30	once	TRBJ1-1	CAWRQIATFF	TGTGCCTGGCGACAGATCGCGACTTTCTTT
.	TRBV28	once	TRBJ2-3	CASSLWGGTWYF	TGTGCCAGCAGTTTATGGGGCGGGACTTGGTATTTT
.	TRBV29-1	.	TRBJ2-7	CSVEDRASSYEQYF	TGCAGCGTTGAAGACAGGGCGTCCTCCTACGAGCAGTACTTC
TRBD1	TRBV18	once	TRBJ2-7	CASSPQGDHEQYF	TGTGCCAGCTCACCTCAGGGGGACCACGAGCAGTACTTC
.	TRBV5-4	.	TRBJ1-1	CASSSGAGNTEAFF	TGTGCCAGCAGCTCTGGGGCCGGGAACACTGAAGCTTTCTTT
.	TRBV29-1	once	TRBJ2-4	CSAWARGDKNIQYF	TGCAGCGCTTGGGCCAGGGGCGATAAAAACATTCAGTACTTC
.	TRBV10-3	.	TRBJ1-5	CAISTDSDSNQPQHF	TGTGCCATCAGTACGGACAGCGATAGCAATCAGCCCCAGCATTTT
TRBD1	TRBV3-1/TRBV3-2	.	TRBJ1-4	CASSQEVGGTEGEKLFF	TGTGCCAGCAGCCAAGAAGTTGGCGGGACAGAAGGGGAAAAACTGTTTTTT